The entry below describes one T cell receptor beta chain. Its antigen remains unknown. The germline V and J ends were trimmed by 7 bases and 1 base, with 16 bases remaining between them. The CDR3 contains 16 residues. Germline lookup yields CDR1 MNHNS and CDR2 SASEGT. This entry comes from a study of vaccination and CD4 T cells after COVID-19. Whole-study context: The authors exposed cells to overlapping spike peptides derived from SARS-CoV-2, HCoV-NL63, HCoV-OC43 and HCoV-229E.

Time point described: late sampling 161 to 241 days after vaccination in a few convalescent patients. Indicated treatment: roughly 10-day PBMC culture with coronavirus spike peptide pools or control peptides (ViraFEST assay). An Oncomine TCR Beta short-read assay was used to sequence the DNA from cultured CD4+ T cells. Each CDR3 protein is one row after TCRdb ran MiXCR on the PCR reads. The sample lists 20,000 to 25,000 distinct CDR3 sequences, roughly 40% occurring once. The clonotype was recovered from a human donor who had recovered from COVID-19. Sample: CD4+ T cells from blood, cultured in vitro, taken about 7 months after SARS-CoV-2 vaccination. This chain uses TRBV6-1 with TRBJ2-2; maybe TRBD1 (5 bases). DNA of the CDR3: TGTGCCAGCACCTTGGCGCAGGGAAGGAACACCGGGGAGCTGTTTTTT. This sequence encodes CASTLAQGRNTGELFF.